The clone carrying this T cell receptor (beta chain) was counted a few times. Its antigen is unknown. The length of the CDR3 is 13 residues. The V end was cut by 4 bases, the J end by 2 bases, with 10 bases between. CDR1 and CDR2 from the germline V gene are SGHRS and YFSETQ. Researchers ran the PCR with 60 Vbeta and 13 Jbeta primers. The protocol was immunoSEQ multiplex PCR, while the TCRdb copy is restricted to in-frame clones and leaves out a portion. The sample lists 150,000 to 160,000 clones, around 82% occurring once. This record comes from a study of cytomegalovirus exposure and HLA in healthy donors. Study findings and constraints: Overall, about 160 TCR beta chains were annotated as cytomegalovirus-associated. Apart from CMV serostatus, no immune exposure information was available.

This clonotype was sampled from a woman aged 50 to 65 in good health and CMV-seropositive. Sequencing used PBMCs. The chain joins TRBV5-1 to TRBJ2-7; a weak D match, TRBD1 (6 bases). CDR3 amino acids: CASSPDRPYEQYF. The CDR3 nucleotides are TGCGCCAGCAGCCCGGACAGACCCTACGAGCAGTACTTC.